This is a list of T cell receptor beta chains from one sample in a study of PD-1 blockade in classical Hodgkin lymphoma. Only in-frame clones appear in the TCRdb table, and some are missing; sequencing was by immunoSEQ multiplex PCR. The data contain some 27,000 clones, 70% to 90% of them seen just once; the ten biggest clones take up 0.5% to 0.65%. The sequenced sample was CD4+ T cells from blood, obtained before the fourth cycle of nivolumab. The receptors shown here come from a human donor with classical Hodgkin lymphoma. Each CDR3 is given with its conserved first and last residue. The D gene is left open where the match is weak. Clone size is stated in some rows and not others, as once, few, many or a class when expanded.

V gene: TRBV7-9
clone size: NA
D gene: TRBD1
J gene: TRBJ1-2
CDR3 DNA: TGTGCCAGCAGCTTAGGGACAGGGGGCTATGGCTACACCTTC
CDR3 protein: CASSLGTGGYGYTF

V gene: TRBV15
clone size: few
D gene: NA
J gene: TRBJ1-2
CDR3 DNA: TGTGCCACCAGCGATAAAAGGGGTCCCTATGGCTACACCTTC
CDR3 protein: CATSDKRGPYGYTF

V gene: TRBV5-1
clone size: NA
D gene: NA
J gene: TRBJ1-4
CDR3 DNA: TGCGCCAGCAGCTTGGGGAGTGGCACTAATGAAAAACTGTTTTTT
CDR3 protein: CASSLGSGTNEKLFF

V gene: TRBV18
clone size: NA
D gene: NA
J gene: TRBJ1-6
CDR3 DNA: TGTGCCAGCTCTGTTGGCGTCGGATCACCCCTCCACTTT
CDR3 protein: CASSVGVGSPLHF

V gene: TRBV5-1
clone size: NA
D gene: NA
J gene: TRBJ2-3
CDR3 DNA: TGCGCCAGCAGCTTGGTAGGAGTAAGCACAGATACGCAGTATTTT
CDR3 protein: CASSLVGVSTDTQYF

V gene: TRBV4-1
clone size: once
D gene: NA
J gene: TRBJ2-5
CDR3 DNA: TGCGCCAGCAGCCAAGATAGGGGAACTGTCAAAGAGACCCAGTACTTC
CDR3 protein: CASSQDRGTVKETQYF

V gene: TRBV5-1
clone size: NA
D gene: NA
J gene: TRBJ1-3
CDR3 DNA: TGCGCCAGCAGCCTGGTGGGGGGTAGTGGAAACACCATATATTTT
CDR3 protein: CASSLVGGSGNTIYF

V gene: TRBV5-1
clone size: NA
D gene: TRBD2
J gene: TRBJ2-3
CDR3 DNA: TGCGCCAGCAGCTTAGGGGACTACCCGACAGATACGCAGTATTTT
CDR3 protein: CASSLGDYPTDTQYF

V gene: TRBV7-9
clone size: NA
D gene: NA
J gene: TRBJ1-6
CDR3 DNA: TGTGCCAGCAGCTTACGGGATACTACAAATTCACCCCTCCACTTT
CDR3 protein: CASSLRDTTNSPLHF

V gene: TRBV5-1
clone size: NA
D gene: NA
J gene: TRBJ1-6
CDR3 DNA: TGCGCCACCCGCACAGGGACGGATTCACCCCTCCACTTT
CDR3 protein: CATRTGTDSPLHF

V gene: TRBV5-1
clone size: NA
D gene: NA
J gene: TRBJ2-5
CDR3 DNA: TGCGCCAGCAGCTTTAATGGGTATCAAGAGACCCAGTACTTC
CDR3 protein: CASSFNGYQETQYF

V gene: TRBV30
clone size: few
D gene: NA
J gene: TRBJ1-3
CDR3 DNA: TGTGCCTGGAGTGGAAACACCATATATTTT
CDR3 protein: CAWSGNTIYF

V gene: TRBV6-1
clone size: NA
D gene: NA
J gene: TRBJ2-7
CDR3 DNA: TGTGCCAGCAGTGATAGGGGTTACGAGCAGTACTTC
CDR3 protein: CASSDRGYEQYF

V gene: TRBV5-1
clone size: once
D gene: TRBD2
J gene: TRBJ2-1
CDR3 DNA: TGCGCCAGCAGCCCCACTAGCGGGGGGGCGGGTGAGCAGTTCTTC
CDR3 protein: CASSPTSGGAGEQFF

V gene: TRBV6-1
clone size: NA
D gene: NA
J gene: TRBJ1-5
CDR3 DNA: TGTGCCAGCAGTGAAGGGGGTTTACGGCCCCAGCATTTT
CDR3 protein: CASSEGGLRPQHF

V gene: TRBV5-1
clone size: NA
D gene: NA
J gene: TRBJ1-1
CDR3 DNA: TGCGCCAGCAGCTTCACGGGGGAGGGCACTGAAGCTTTCTTT
CDR3 protein: CASSFTGEGTEAFF

V gene: TRBV5-1
clone size: NA
D gene: NA
J gene: TRBJ1-5
CDR3 DNA: TGCGCCAGCAGCTTGAGCCAGCAGGTTAATCAGCCCCAGCATTTT
CDR3 protein: CASSLSQQVNQPQHF

V gene: TRBV5-1
clone size: NA
D gene: NA
J gene: TRBJ1-1
CDR3 DNA: TGCGCCAGCAGCTTGACCCCAGCGAACACTGAAGCTTTCTTT
CDR3 protein: CASSLTPANTEAFF

V gene: TRBV5-1
clone size: NA
D gene: NA
J gene: TRBJ2-3
CDR3 DNA: TGCGCCAGCAGCTTGAGTTTTAGCGAGGCCGGATTTTTT
CDR3 protein: CASSLSFSEAGFF

V gene: TRBV5-1
clone size: NA
D gene: NA
J gene: TRBJ2-6
CDR3 DNA: TGCGCCAGCAGCCCGACTCTGGGTACTGGGGCCAACGTCCTGACTTTC
CDR3 protein: CASSPTLGTGANVLTF

V gene: TRBV4-1
clone size: NA
D gene: NA
J gene: TRBJ2-7
CDR3 DNA: TGCGCCAGCAGCCACTTTCCCCCGGGACTCCTCTACGAGCAGTACTTC
CDR3 protein: CASSHFPPGLLYEQYF

V gene: TRBV5-1
clone size: NA
D gene: TRBD2
J gene: TRBJ2-5
CDR3 DNA: TGCGCCAGCAGCTTGGTGGGTAGCGGGGGGCAAGAGACCCAGTACTTC
CDR3 protein: CASSLVGSGGQETQYF

V gene: TRBV5-1
clone size: NA
D gene: NA
J gene: TRBJ2-2
CDR3 DNA: TGCGCCAGCAGCTTGGAAACCAACACCGGGGAGCTGTTTTTT
CDR3 protein: CASSLETNTGELFF

V gene: TRBV4-1
clone size: NA
D gene: TRBD2
J gene: TRBJ2-2
CDR3 DNA: TGCGCCAGCAGCCAAGGCGGGGGAAACACCGGGGAGCTGTTTTTT
CDR3 protein: CASSQGGGNTGELFF

V gene: TRBV28
clone size: NA
D gene: NA
J gene: TRBJ2-7
CDR3 DNA: TGTGCCAGCACGCCCGGCCCGTCCTACGAGCAGTACTTC
CDR3 protein: CASTPGPSYEQYF

V gene: TRBV6-5
clone size: NA
D gene: TRBD1
J gene: TRBJ2-7
CDR3 DNA: TGTGCCAGCAGTGAATGGACAGGGGACGAGCAGTACTTC
CDR3 protein: CASSEWTGDEQYF

V gene: TRBV6-5
clone size: few
D gene: NA
J gene: TRBJ2-6
CDR3 DNA: TGTGCCAGCAGCCGGGCGTCCGGGGCCAACGTCCTGACTTTC
CDR3 protein: CASSRASGANVLTF

V gene: TRBV9
clone size: NA
D gene: NA
J gene: TRBJ2-2
CDR3 DNA: TGTGCCAGCAGGTGGGACCCGAACACCGGGGAGCTGTTTTTT
CDR3 protein: CASRWDPNTGELFF

V gene: TRBV5-1
clone size: NA
D gene: NA
J gene: TRBJ1-2
CDR3 DNA: TGCGCCAGCAGCTTGGAAGGGGCCGCATATGGCTACACCTTC
CDR3 protein: CASSLEGAAYGYTF

V gene: TRBV25-1
clone size: once
D gene: NA
J gene: TRBJ2-3
CDR3 DNA: TGTGCCAGCAGTGGAGGGGGGGTTTTTAGAGATACGCAGTATTTT
CDR3 protein: CASSGGGVFRDTQYF

V gene: TRBV5-1
clone size: NA
D gene: NA
J gene: TRBJ2-3
CDR3 DNA: TGCGCCAGCAGCTTGGTGGTGACAGATACGCAGTATTTT
CDR3 protein: CASSLVVTDTQYF

V gene: TRBV2
clone size: NA
D gene: NA
J gene: TRBJ2-5
CDR3 DNA: TGTGCCAGCAGTGAAGGGGCTAGCCGCCGCCAAGAGACCCAGTACTTC
CDR3 protein: CASSEGASRRQETQYF

V gene: TRBV29-1
clone size: NA
D gene: NA
J gene: TRBJ2-5
CDR3 DNA: TGCAGCTCGACTCCCTACCAAGAGACCCAGTACTTC
CDR3 protein: CSSTPYQETQYF

V gene: TRBV19
clone size: NA
D gene: TRBD1
J gene: TRBJ1-5
CDR3 DNA: TGTGCCAGTAGCGGCTCGACAGGGGGTGGCGGTCAGCCCCAGCATTTT
CDR3 protein: CASSGSTGGGGQPQHF

V gene: TRBV2
clone size: NA
D gene: TRBD1
J gene: TRBJ1-1
CDR3 DNA: TGTGCCAGCAGTCCAGACAGGGTTGTAGCTTTCTTT
CDR3 protein: CASSPDRVVAFF

V gene: TRBV5-6
clone size: NA
D gene: TRBD1
J gene: TRBJ2-5
CDR3 DNA: TGTGCCAGCAGCTCCCGGGACAGGGAGTACTTC
CDR3 protein: CASSSRDREYF

V gene: TRBV5-1
clone size: NA
D gene: TRBD1
J gene: TRBJ2-3
CDR3 DNA: TGCGCCAGCAGCTTGGTGGGGAGAGGGGGCGCCACAGATACGCAGTATTTT
CDR3 protein: CASSLVGRGGATDTQYF

V gene: TRBV5-1
clone size: few
D gene: NA
J gene: TRBJ2-3
CDR3 DNA: TGCGCCAGCAGCTTGCTCGGGGCTCGCACAGATACGCAGTATTTT
CDR3 protein: CASSLLGARTDTQYF

V gene: TRBV7-9
clone size: NA
D gene: NA
J gene: TRBJ1-5
CDR3 DNA: TGTGCCAGCAGCTTAGAGGGTGGGGGGGCCCAGCATTTT
CDR3 protein: CASSLEGGGAQHF

V gene: TRBV30
clone size: NA
D gene: NA
J gene: TRBJ2-5
CDR3 DNA: TGTGCCTGGAGTGTATCCGGGTCCCGAGAGACCCAGTACTTC
CDR3 protein: CAWSVSGSRETQYF

V gene: TRBV5-1
clone size: NA
D gene: NA
J gene: TRBJ1-1
CDR3 DNA: TGCGCCAGCAGCTTGGCCCCAGGGGTGAACACTGAAGCTTTCTTT
CDR3 protein: CASSLAPGVNTEAFF

V gene: TRBV5-1
clone size: NA
D gene: TRBD1
J gene: TRBJ2-7
CDR3 DNA: TGCGCCAGCAGCACTCTACCGGGACAGGGAAGCGAGCAGTACTTC
CDR3 protein: CASSTLPGQGSEQYF

V gene: TRBV5-1
clone size: NA
D gene: NA
J gene: TRBJ1-1
CDR3 DNA: TGCGCCAGCAGCTTGGGAAGGTCTATGAACACTGAAGCTTTCTTT
CDR3 protein: CASSLGRSMNTEAFF

V gene: TRBV7-9
clone size: NA
D gene: NA
J gene: TRBJ2-3
CDR3 DNA: TGTGCCAGCAGCTTAGTCGGGGGCGGCACAGATACGCAGTATTTT
CDR3 protein: CASSLVGGGTDTQYF